This TCR beta chain comes out of a study of cytomegalovirus exposure and HLA in healthy donors. Using immunoSEQ multiplex PCR, the repertoire was profiled, and TCRdb retains in-frame clones only, with some absent. The sample shows tens of thousands of clones, roughly nine tenths of them seen only once. This CDR3 contains 15 residues. V lost 5 bases, J lost 4 bases, and 11 bases stayed unmatched. Germline assignment: CDR1 MDHEN and CDR2 SYDVKM. Concerning this clone itself: Its antigen remains unknown.

Study-wide results and caveats: Specificity for CMV antigens was confirmed in vitro for a few of the CMV-associated chains. It was found in a later analysis that first-cohort TCR clusters tended to co-occur in the approximately 120 validation repertoires. Some TCR beta chains (around 160 of them) were listed as cytomegalovirus-associated.

The sequence derives from a man younger than 35 in good health and CMV-seronegative. Sequences were obtained from PBMCs. The chain couples TRBV28 to TRBJ2-7, with 7 bases that match TRBD2. This chain's CDR3 is CASSGLGGSLYEQYF. CDR3 bases: TGTGCCAGCAGTGGACTGGGCGGGAGTCTATACGAGCAGTACTTC.